These 4 T cell receptor beta chains originate from one sample sequenced in a study of cytomegalovirus exposure and HLA in healthy donors. 13 Jbeta primers and 60 Vbeta primers were used for the PCR. Produced via immunoSEQ multiplex PCR; TCRdb's table is partial and in-frame only. The sample records around 180,000 clones, 85% being singletons. The sequencing input was PBMCs. The receptors here all came from a boy younger than 10 in good health and CMV-seronegative.

The rearrangement joins TRBV7-2 to TRBJ1-1; D gene unclear. The V gene's germline CDR1 is SGHTA and CDR2 FQGNSA. The CDR3 covers 11 residues. Trimming removed 3 bases from V and 3 bases from J, with 2 bases in between. CDR3 coding DNA: TGTGCCAGCAGCTTCGACACTGAAGCTTTCTTT. It encodes CASSFDTEAFF.

The rearrangement uses TRBV6-6 and TRBJ2-5; 13 bases fit TRBD2. This CDR3 contains 16 residues. After removal of 4 bases from V and 5 bases from J, the junction contained 7 bases not matched to a gene. The V gene's germline CDR1 is MNHNY and CDR2 SVGAGI (reference sequence). DNA for the CDR3: TGTGCCAGCAGTTGGACTAGCGGGGGCCCCGGGGAGACCCAGTACTTC. Translating it yields CASSWTSGGPGETQYF.

This chain uses TRBV4-2 with TRBJ2-1, with 10 bases that match TRBD2. The CDR3 extends over 18 amino acids. J was trimmed by 2 bases and V by 0 bases; bases with no gene match: 7. Germline V gene sequence: CDR1 LGHNA, CDR2 YNFKEQ. CDR3 in DNA: TGTGCCAGCAGCCAAGATTCGGATAGCGGGGGGCCCTACAATGAGCAGTTCTTC. It specifies CASSQDSDSGGPYNEQFF.

The V call is TRBV9, the J call TRBJ2-3; D is unclear. V was shortened by 0 bases and J by 2 bases, with 7 bases between the two germline ends. Looked up from germline, CDR1 is SGDLS and CDR2 is YYNGEE. The CDR3 loop spans 14 amino acids. The CDR3 sequence is CASSVGQATDTQYF. CDR3 DNA: TGTGCCAGCAGCGTAGGCCAGGCCACAGATACGCAGTATTTT.